This is a list of T cell receptor beta chains from one sample in a study of OX40 agonist ivuxolimab in advanced cancers. TCRdb's table, derived via immunoSEQ multiplex PCR, lists solely in-frame clones and lacks some. This sample has fewer than 90,000 clones; 75% to 90% occur once, and the top ten carry 0.3% to 0.45%. Sequencing was performed on CD4+ or CD8+ T cells sorted from blood, taken in a trial of the OX40 agonist ivuxolimab. Receptor source: an adult with an advanced solid tumor such as melanoma, head and neck, liver or kidney cancer. The CDR3 runs from the conserved cysteine through the conserved F or W. Fields, in order: CDR3 protein, J gene, V gene.

CDR3: CASSLVEENQPQHF
J: TRBJ1-5
V: TRBV7-8

CDR3: CASSGPRDPGEGTQYF
J: TRBJ2-5
V: TRBV6-4

CDR3: CASSGTDTDTQYF
J: TRBJ2-3
V: TRBV18

CDR3: CASSRELAGVFYEQYF
J: TRBJ2-7
V: TRBV19

CDR3: CASRERDRRGTSGRAGPYNEQFF
J: TRBJ2-1
V: TRBV27

CDR3: CASSLVWRTSGYNEQFF
J: TRBJ2-1
V: TRBV5-5

CDR3: CAWSHNTGELFF
J: TRBJ2-2
V: TRBV30

CDR3: CASSSGQGISYEQYF
J: TRBJ2-7
V: TRBV5-5

CDR3: CASKGDRGVGELFF
J: TRBJ2-2
V: TRBV6-5

CDR3: CASSYGSSGGQETQYF
J: TRBJ2-5
V: TRBV6-6

CDR3: CASSEALVRWNTEAFF
J: TRBJ1-1
V: TRBV6-1

CDR3: CASTANLILHQPQHF
J: TRBJ1-5
V: TRBV6-1

CDR3: CASSQAGSSSYEQYF
J: TRBJ2-7
V: TRBV14

CDR3: CASSREFCEQYF
J: TRBJ2-7
V: TRBV19

CDR3: CASSFRFTEAFF
J: TRBJ1-1
V: TRBV11-3

CDR3: CASRAGMYEQYF
J: TRBJ2-7
V: TRBV2

CDR3: CASTPSWGNEQFF
J: TRBJ2-1
V: TRBV19

CDR3: CASSEQGAGMKAPQHF
J: TRBJ1-5
V: TRBV6-1

CDR3: CASSEIRSQPQHF
J: TRBJ1-5
V: TRBV6-1

CDR3: CASSPLRGGSYEQYF
J: TRBJ2-7
V: TRBV18

CDR3: CASRTADGISEAFF
J: TRBJ1-1
V: TRBV6-5

CDR3: CASSVRPTSSGNTIYF
J: TRBJ1-3
V: TRBV19

CDR3: CASSDSGGEGGYTF
J: TRBJ1-2
V: TRBV6-4

CDR3: CASRLAETGELFF
J: TRBJ2-2
V: TRBV6-6

CDR3: CASSGGPSGSPDTQYF
J: TRBJ2-3
V: TRBV6-1

CDR3: CASSRRGLAGDFSYNEQFF
J: TRBJ2-1
V: TRBV18

CDR3: CASSIETGGRAGATDTQYF
J: TRBJ2-3
V: TRBV19

CDR3: CASSQFLRRGATNEKLFF
J: TRBJ1-4
V: TRBV5-6

CDR3: CASSASRNEQFF
J: TRBJ2-1
V: TRBV6-1

CDR3: CASSTQGGVLTEQYF
J: TRBJ2-7
V: TRBV7-9

CDR3: CASSRTGSGVSETQYF
J: TRBJ2-5
V: TRBV4-3

CDR3: CATAVGNTEAFF
J: TRBJ1-1
V: TRBV7-9

CDR3: CASSPIGDTEAFF
J: TRBJ1-1
V: TRBV18

CDR3: CASSGVGVSGELFF
J: TRBJ2-2
V: TRBV5-4

CDR3: CASSKGVYEQYF
J: TRBJ2-7
V: TRBV19

CDR3: CSVERDRNTEAFF
J: TRBJ1-1
V: TRBV29-1

CDR3: CASSQDGAEQFF
J: TRBJ2-1
V: TRBV14

CDR3: CASSVERAAGGIGELFF
J: TRBJ2-2
V: TRBV9

CDR3: CASSKQGAAGNTIYF
J: TRBJ1-3
V: TRBV9

CDR3: CASSLALFQINEQFF
J: TRBJ2-1
V: TRBV7-2

CDR3: CAISESQGVQPQHF
J: TRBJ1-5
V: TRBV10-3

CDR3: CASSLGEPYEQYF
J: TRBJ2-7
V: TRBV11-3

CDR3: CASSEGGSLGNEQFF
J: TRBJ2-1
V: TRBV2

CDR3: CASRDDTLVDNEQFF
J: TRBJ2-1
V: TRBV19

CDR3: CASSSRDSGSYEQYF
J: TRBJ2-7
V: TRBV5-1

CDR3: CAIKGSMGFYEQYF
J: TRBJ2-7
V: TRBV10-3

CDR3: CASSESSGVEKLFF
J: TRBJ1-4
V: TRBV2

CDR3: CASSIWGYEQYF
J: TRBJ2-7
V: TRBV19

CDR3: CASSPPPAALNTEAFF
J: TRBJ1-1
V: TRBV19

CDR3: CASREGGRNTEAFF
J: TRBJ1-1
V: TRBV19